This entry concerns a single T cell receptor (beta chain). Its antigen is not known. Measured with immunoSEQ multiplex PCR; TCRdb has only the in-frame clones, and not every one. The data show 300,000 to 400,000 clones, 80% to 90% seen once. The data originate from a study of Ad26.COV2.S vaccination and SARS-CoV-2 variants. Across the whole study: Participants got Ad26.COV2.S intramuscularly, once or twice 56 days apart.

Whole-study findings and limits: Comparability of non-spike TCR breadth was observed across vaccine and placebo recipients.

Treatment of the sample: around 19 received Ad26.COV2.S at low or high dose, single or two shots; several received placebo; per-sample allocation not given. Sampling occurred on day 63 after the first vaccine or placebo injection. An Ad26 vector was used to express Wuhan-strain SARS-CoV-2 spike as the vaccine. Germline-derived CDR1 and CDR2 are MNHEY and SVGAGI. V was pared by 6 bases and J by 8 bases, with 8 bases of the junction left unmatched. The CDR3 sequence is 14 residues long. This TCR came from a person aged 18-60 years who received the Ad26.COV2.S COVID-19 vaccine or a placebo. The input for sequencing was peripheral blood, taken in a trial of Ad26.COV2.S vaccine versus placebo. V and J are TRBV6-5 and TRBJ1-4; 8 bases fit TRBD1. The CDR3 protein is CASRTQGAGEKLFF. In nucleotides, the CDR3 is TGTGCCAGCAGAACGCAGGGGGCGGGGGAAAAACTGTTTTTT.